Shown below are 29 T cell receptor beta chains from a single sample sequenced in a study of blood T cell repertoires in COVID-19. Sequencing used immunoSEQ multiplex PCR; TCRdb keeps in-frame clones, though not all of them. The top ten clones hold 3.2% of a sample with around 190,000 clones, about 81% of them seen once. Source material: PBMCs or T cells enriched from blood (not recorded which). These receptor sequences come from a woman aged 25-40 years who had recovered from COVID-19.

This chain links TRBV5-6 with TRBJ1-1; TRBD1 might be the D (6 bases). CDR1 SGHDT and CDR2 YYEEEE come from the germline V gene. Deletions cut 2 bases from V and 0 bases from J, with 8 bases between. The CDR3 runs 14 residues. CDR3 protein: CASSFDRMNTEAFF. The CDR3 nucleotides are TGTGCCAGCAGCTTTGACAGGATGAACACTGAAGCTTTCTTT.

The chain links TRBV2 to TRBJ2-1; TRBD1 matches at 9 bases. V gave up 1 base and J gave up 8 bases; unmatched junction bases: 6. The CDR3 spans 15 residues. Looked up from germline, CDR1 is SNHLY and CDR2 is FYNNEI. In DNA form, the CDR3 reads TGTGCCAGCAGTGAAGAGGGACAGGGTTTCGATGAGCAGTTCTTC. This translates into CASSEEGQGFDEQFF.

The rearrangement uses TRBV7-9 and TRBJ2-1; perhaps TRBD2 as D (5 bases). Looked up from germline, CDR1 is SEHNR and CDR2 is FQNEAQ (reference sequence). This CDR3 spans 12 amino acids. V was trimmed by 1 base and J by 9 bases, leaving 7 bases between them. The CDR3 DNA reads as TGTGCCAGCAGCTTAGTGGGGAGTGAGCAGTTCTTC. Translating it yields CASSLVGSEQFF.

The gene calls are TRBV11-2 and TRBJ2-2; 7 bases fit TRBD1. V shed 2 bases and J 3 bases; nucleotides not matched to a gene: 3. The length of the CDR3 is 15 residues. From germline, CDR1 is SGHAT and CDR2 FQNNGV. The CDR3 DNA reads TGTGCCAGCAGCTTATTGGGACAGTACACCGGGGAGCTGTTTTTT. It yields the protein CASSLLGQYTGELFF. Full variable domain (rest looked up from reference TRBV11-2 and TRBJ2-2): EAGVAQSPRYKIIEKRQSVAFWCNPISGHATLYWYQQILGQGPKLLIQFQNNGVVDDSQLPKDRFSAERLKGVDSTLKIQPAKLEDSAVYLCASSLLGQYTGELFFGEGSRLTVL.

The CDR3 DNA is TGTGCCAGCAGTAACAGCCTCACTGAAGCTTTCTTT. Translation gives CASSNSLTEAFF. V usage is TRBV6-5 and J usage is TRBJ1-1; D is ambiguous. V was trimmed by 5 bases and J by 4 bases, leaving 8 bases between them. Per the germline V gene, CDR1 is MNHEY and CDR2 is SVGAGI. The CDR3 runs to 12 residues.

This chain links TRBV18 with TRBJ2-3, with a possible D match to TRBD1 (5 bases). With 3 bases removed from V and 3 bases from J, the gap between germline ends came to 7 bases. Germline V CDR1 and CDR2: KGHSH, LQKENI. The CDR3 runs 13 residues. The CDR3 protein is CASSPRVTDTQYF. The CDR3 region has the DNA TGTGCCAGCTCACCCAGGGTAACAGATACGCAGTATTTT.

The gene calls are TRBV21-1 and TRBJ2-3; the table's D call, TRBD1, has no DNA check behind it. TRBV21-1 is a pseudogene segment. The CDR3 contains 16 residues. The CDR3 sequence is CASSKGQLPVTDTQYF. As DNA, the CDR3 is TGTGCCAGCAGCAAGGGACAGCTCCCGGTAACAGATACGCAGTATTTT.

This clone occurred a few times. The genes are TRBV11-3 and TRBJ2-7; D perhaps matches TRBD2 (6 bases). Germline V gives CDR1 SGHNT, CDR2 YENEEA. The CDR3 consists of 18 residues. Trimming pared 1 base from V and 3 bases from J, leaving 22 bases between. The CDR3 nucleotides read TGTGCCAGCAGCTTAGCTGCGGGGTTACGAGGGTATCGCTACGAGCAGTACGTC. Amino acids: CASSLAAGLRGYRYEQYV.

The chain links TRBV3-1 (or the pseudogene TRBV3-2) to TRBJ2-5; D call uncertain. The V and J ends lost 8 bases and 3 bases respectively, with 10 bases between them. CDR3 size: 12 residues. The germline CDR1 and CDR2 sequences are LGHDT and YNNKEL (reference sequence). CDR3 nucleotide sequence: TGTGCCAGCGGGCCAAGGAAAGAGACCCAGTACTTC. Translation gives CASGPRKETQYF.

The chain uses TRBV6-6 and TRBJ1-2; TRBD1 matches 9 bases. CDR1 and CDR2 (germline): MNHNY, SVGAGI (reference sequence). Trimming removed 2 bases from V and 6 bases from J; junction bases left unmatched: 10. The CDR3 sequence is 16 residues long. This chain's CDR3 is CASSYRSETGGHGYTF. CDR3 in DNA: TGTGCCAGCAGTTACCGATCGGAGACAGGGGGACATGGCTACACCTTC.

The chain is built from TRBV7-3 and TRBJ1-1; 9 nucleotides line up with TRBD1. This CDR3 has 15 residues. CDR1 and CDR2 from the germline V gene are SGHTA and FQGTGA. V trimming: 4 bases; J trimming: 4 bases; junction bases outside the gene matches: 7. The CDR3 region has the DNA TGTGCCAGCAGCTCGGCCGGGGGACAGGGCACTGAAGCTTTCTTT. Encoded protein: CASSSAGGQGTEAFF.

CDR3 residues: CATSVGQGDNSPLHF. Written as DNA, the CDR3 is TGTGCCACCAGCGTGGGACAGGGGGATAATTCACCCCTCCACTTT. The V and J genes are TRBV15 and TRBJ1-6, with TRBD1 matching over 11 bases. The germline V gene has CDR1 LNHNV and CDR2 YYDKDF (reference sequence). The CDR3 spans 15 residues. The J segment lost 5 bases and the V segment lost 5 bases, leaving 2 bases of the junction unmatched.

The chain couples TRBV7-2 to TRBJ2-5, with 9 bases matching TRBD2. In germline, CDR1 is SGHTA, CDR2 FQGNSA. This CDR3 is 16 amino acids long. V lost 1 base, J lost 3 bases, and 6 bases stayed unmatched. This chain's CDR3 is CASSLGLAGTEETQYF. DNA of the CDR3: TGTGCCAGCAGCTTAGGGCTAGCGGGGACCGAAGAGACCCAGTACTTC.

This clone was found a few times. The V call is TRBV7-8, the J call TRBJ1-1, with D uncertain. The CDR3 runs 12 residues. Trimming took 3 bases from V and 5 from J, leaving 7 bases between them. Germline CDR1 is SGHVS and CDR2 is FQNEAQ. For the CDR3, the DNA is TGTGCCAGCAGCTTTTTGAGGACTGAAGCTTTCTTT. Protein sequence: CASSFLRTEAFF. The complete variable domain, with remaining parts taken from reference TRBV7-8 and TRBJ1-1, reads GAGVSQSPRYKVAKRGQDVALRCDPISGHVSLFWYQQALGQGPEFLTYFQNEAQLDKSGLPSDRFFAERPEGSVSTLKIQRTQQEDSAVYLCASSFLRTEAFFGQGTRLTVV.

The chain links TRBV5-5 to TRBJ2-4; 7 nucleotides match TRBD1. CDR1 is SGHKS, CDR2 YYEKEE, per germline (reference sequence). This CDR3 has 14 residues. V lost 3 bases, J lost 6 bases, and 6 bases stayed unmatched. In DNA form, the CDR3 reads TGTGCCAGCAGCTCGACAGGGCTTGGAAACATTCAGTACTTC. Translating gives CASSSTGLGNIQYF.

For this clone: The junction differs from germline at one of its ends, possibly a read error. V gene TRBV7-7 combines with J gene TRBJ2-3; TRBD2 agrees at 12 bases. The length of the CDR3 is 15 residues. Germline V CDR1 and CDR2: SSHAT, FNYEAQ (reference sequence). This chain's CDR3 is CASSRTSGGTDTQYF. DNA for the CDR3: TGTGCTAGCAGCCGGACTAGCGGGGGCACAGATACGCAGTATTTT. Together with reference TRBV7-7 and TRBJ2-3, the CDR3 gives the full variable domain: GAGVSQSPRYKVTKRGQDVTLRCDPISSHATLYWYQQALGQGPEFLTYFNYEAQPDKSGLPSDRFSAERPEGSISTLTIQRTEQRDSAMYRCASSRTSGGTDTQYFGPGTRLTVL.

CDR3 bases: TGTGCCAGCAGCTTAGTACCTAGGCAGAATACGCAGTATTTT. Its protein product is CASSLVPRQNTQYF. The chain recombines TRBV7-9 with TRBJ2-3, with D hard to call. Trimming took 1 base from V and 7 from J, leaving 12 bases between them. In germline, CDR1 is SEHNR, CDR2 FQNEAQ (reference sequence). The CDR3 consists of 14 residues.

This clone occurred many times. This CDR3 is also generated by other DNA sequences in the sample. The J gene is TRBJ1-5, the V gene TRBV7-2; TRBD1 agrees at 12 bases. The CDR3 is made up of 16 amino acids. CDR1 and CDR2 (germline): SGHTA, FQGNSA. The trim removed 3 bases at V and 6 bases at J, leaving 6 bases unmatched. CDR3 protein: CASSFLGQGASQPQHF. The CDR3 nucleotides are TGTGCCAGCAGCTTTTTGGGACAGGGGGCTAGTCAGCCCCAGCATTTT.

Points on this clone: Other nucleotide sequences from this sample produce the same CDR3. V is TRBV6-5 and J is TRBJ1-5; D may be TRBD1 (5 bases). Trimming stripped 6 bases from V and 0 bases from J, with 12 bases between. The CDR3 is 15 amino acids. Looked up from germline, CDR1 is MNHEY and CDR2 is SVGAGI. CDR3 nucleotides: TGTGCCAGCAGCCTCGACAGAAATAGCAATCAGCCCCAGCATTTT. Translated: CASSLDRNSNQPQHF.

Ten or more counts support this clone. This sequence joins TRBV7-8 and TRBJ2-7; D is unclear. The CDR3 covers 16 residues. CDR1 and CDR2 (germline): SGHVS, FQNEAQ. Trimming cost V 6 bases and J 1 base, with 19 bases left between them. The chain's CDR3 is CASRPSATDPSYEQYV. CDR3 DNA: TGTGCCAGCAGACCGTCAGCGACCGACCCTTCCTACGAGCAGTACGTC.

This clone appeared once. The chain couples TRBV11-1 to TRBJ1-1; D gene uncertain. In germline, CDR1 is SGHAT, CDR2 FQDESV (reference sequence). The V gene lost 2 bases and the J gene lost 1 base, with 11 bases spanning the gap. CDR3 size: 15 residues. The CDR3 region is CASSLSWAANTEAFF. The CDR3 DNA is TGTGCCAGCAGCTTAAGTTGGGCAGCGAACACTGAAGCTTTCTTT.

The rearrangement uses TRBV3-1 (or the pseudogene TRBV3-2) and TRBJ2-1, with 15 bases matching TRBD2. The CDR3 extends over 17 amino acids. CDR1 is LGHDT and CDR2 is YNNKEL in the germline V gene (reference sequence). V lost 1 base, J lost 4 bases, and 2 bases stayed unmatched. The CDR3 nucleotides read TGTGCCAGCAGCCAAGGCGGGACTAGCGGGAGGTACAATGAGCAGTTCTTC. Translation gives CASSQGGTSGRYNEQFF.

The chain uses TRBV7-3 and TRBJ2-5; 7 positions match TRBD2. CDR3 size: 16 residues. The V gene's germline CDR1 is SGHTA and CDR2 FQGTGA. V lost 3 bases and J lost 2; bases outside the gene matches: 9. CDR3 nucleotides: TGTGCCAGCAGCTTTAAGGGAGGGCGGGGTCAAGAGACCCAGTACTTC. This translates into CASSFKGGRGQETQYF.

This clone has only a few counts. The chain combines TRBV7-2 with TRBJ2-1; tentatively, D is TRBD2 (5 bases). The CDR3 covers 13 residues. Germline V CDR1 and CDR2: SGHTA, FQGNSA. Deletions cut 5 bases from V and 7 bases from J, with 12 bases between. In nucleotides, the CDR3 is TGTGCCAGCAGCCTGAGCCGGGATAATGAGCAGTTCTTC. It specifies CASSLSRDNEQFF.

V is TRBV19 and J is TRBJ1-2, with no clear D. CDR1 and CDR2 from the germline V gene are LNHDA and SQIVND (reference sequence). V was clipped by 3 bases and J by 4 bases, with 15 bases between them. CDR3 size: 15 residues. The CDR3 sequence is CASSIPREFSYGYTF. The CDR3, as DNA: TGTGCCAGTAGTATTCCTCGTGAATTCAGCTATGGCTACACCTTC.

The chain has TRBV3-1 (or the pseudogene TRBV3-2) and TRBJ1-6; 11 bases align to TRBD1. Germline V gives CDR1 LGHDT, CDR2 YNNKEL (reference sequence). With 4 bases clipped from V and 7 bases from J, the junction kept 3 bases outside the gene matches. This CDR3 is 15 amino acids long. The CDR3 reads CASSRGTGGNSPLHF. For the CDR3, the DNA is TGTGCCAGCAGCCGTGGGACAGGGGGGAATTCACCCCTCCACTTT.

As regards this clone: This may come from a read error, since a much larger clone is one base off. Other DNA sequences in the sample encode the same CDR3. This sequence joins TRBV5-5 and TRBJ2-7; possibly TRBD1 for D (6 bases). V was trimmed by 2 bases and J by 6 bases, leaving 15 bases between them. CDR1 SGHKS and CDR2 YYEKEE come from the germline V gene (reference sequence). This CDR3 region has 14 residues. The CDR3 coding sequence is TGTGCCAGCAGCTTAAGGACAGCTTTGGGCGAGCAGTACGTC. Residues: CASSLRTALGEQYV.

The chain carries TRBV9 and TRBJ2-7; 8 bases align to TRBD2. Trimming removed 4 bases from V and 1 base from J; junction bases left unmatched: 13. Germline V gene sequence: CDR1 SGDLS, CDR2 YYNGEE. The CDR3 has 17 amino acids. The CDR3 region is CASSSGSNSGASYEQYF. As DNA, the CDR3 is TGTGCCAGCAGCTCTGGGAGCAATAGCGGGGCTTCCTACGAGCAGTACTTC.

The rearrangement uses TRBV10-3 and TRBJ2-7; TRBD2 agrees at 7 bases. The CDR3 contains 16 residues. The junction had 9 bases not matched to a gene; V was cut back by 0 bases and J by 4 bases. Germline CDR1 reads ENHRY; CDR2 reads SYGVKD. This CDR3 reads CAISESGTTIRYEQYF. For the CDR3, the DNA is TGTGCCATCAGTGAGTCAGGGACTACCATCAGGTACGAGCAGTACTTC.